The 32 T cell receptor beta chains reported below all come from one sample, sequenced in a study of response to subunit inactivated influenza vaccine (dated by TCRdb to the late 2010s). In light of the paper, this sample's time point label describes: more than 35 days after influenza vaccine administration. Receptor amplification or capture employed RT-PCR. TCRdb lists the instrument as Illumina HiSeq 2500. TCRdb reran the public reads through fastp at Q25 and MiXCR, keeping productive beta chains. Rows are combined by CDR3 protein, so each entry shows the most common genes and DNA. Here the sample has about 160,000 distinct CDR3 sequences; 9.5% to 13% occur a single time. The ten largest clones take up approximately 13% of the sample. Material: non-naive T cells sorted from PBMCs, obtained roughly 45 days after vaccination. The cell subset or site label of this sample denotes: memory T cell fraction. The origin of the receptors is a man aged 45-65 years who received an inactivated influenza vaccine. Donor details come from another sample of the same person, matched by shared clones.

On this clonotype: An end of the junction differs from the germline gene, which may be a read error. This chain joins TRBV9 and TRBJ2-3; 9 bases are a match to TRBD2. Per the germline V gene, CDR1 is SGDLS and CDR2 is YYNGEE. This CDR3 contains 16 residues. In nucleotides, the CDR3 is TGTGCCAGCAGCGTAGAGGGTCTAGCGGGACAAGATACGCAATATTTT. This gives the protein CASSVEGLAGQDTQYF.

This clonotype was recorded a few times. The chain recombines TRBV5-4 with TRBJ2-1; the D gene is possibly TRBD2 (5 bases). Germline V gives CDR1 SGHNT, CDR2 YYREEE (reference sequence). The CDR3 extends over 13 amino acids. V was clipped by 4 bases and J by 15 bases, with 20 bases between them. The CDR3 coding sequence is TGTGCCAGCAGCCCCCGTTTTCTCGGGGAGTTGTTCTTC. Amino acids: CASSPRFLGELFF.

CDR3 sequence (DNA): TGTGCCAGCAGCCAAGACGGGAATTCCTACGAGCAGTACTTC. It codes for CASSQDGNSYEQYF. This sequence joins TRBV4-2 and TRBJ2-7, with a possible D match to TRBD2 (5 bases). The CDR3 covers 14 residues. V lost 0 bases to trimming and J lost 1 base, with 7 bases between them. The germline V gene has CDR1 LGHNA and CDR2 YNFKEQ.

This clonotype was counted a few times. The CDR3 DNA follows: TGTGCCAGCAGCTTAGTAGTAGGGGGCTACGAGCAGTACTTC. It encodes CASSLVVGGYEQYF. The chain joins TRBV7-2 to TRBJ2-7; D may be TRBD1 (6 bases). Looked up from germline, CDR1 is SGHTA and CDR2 is FQGNSA. The CDR3 covers 14 residues. V was clipped by 1 base and J by 3 bases, with 10 bases between them.

A note on this clonotype: This may stem from a read error, because a much larger clone lies one nucleotide away. This chain joins TRBV12-3 or TRBV12-4 and TRBJ2-7, with D perhaps being TRBD1 or TRBD2 (5 bases each). Trimming removed 10 bases at V and 3 bases at J, with 25 bases between. CDR3 length: 16 residues. The CDR3 loop is CATQSPTGKGRYEQYF. The CDR3 nucleotides read TGTGCCACCCAGTCTCCTACCGGAAAGGGACGCTACGAGCAGTACTTC.

This clonotype was counted only a few times. CDR3 in amino acids: CASSPRNQDRGRNEQFF. As DNA, the CDR3 is TGTGCCAGCTCCCCGCGCAACCAGGACAGGGGGCGTAATGAGCAGTTCTTC. The chain combines TRBV18 with TRBJ2-1, with 11 nucleotides matching TRBD1. Losses at the gene ends were 6 bases for V and 7 bases for J; bases not matched to a gene: 14. From germline, CDR1 is KGHSH and CDR2 LQKENI. CDR3 length equals 17 residues.

This clonotype was counted ten times or more. This sequence joins TRBV6-5 and TRBJ2-1, with 10 bases matching TRBD2. The trim removed 4 bases at V and 4 bases at J, leaving 4 bases unmatched. Looked up from germline, CDR1 is MNHEY and CDR2 is SVGAGI. This CDR3 is 15 amino acids long. The CDR3 DNA is TGTGCCAGCAGTTTGCTAGCGGGGGTATACAATGAGCAGTTCTTC. This encodes CASSLLAGVYNEQFF.

This clonotype was seen many times. The chain has TRBV9 and TRBJ2-3; unclear D gene. Germline V gene lookup returns CDR1 SGDLS and CDR2 YYNGEE. The CDR3 loop spans 15 amino acids. The V and J ends lost 0 bases and 3 bases respectively, with 11 bases between them. The CDR3 coding sequence is TGTGCCAGCAGCGTAGGGTTAATAACGACAGATACGCAGTATTTT. It is translated as CASSVGLITTDTQYF. Variable domain in full (rest from reference TRBV9 and TRBJ2-3): DSGVTQTPKHLITATGQRVTLRCSPRSGDLSVYWYQQSLDQGLQFLIQYYNGEERAKGNILERFSAQQFPDLHSELNLSSLELGDSALYFCASSVGLITTDTQYFGPGTRLTVL.

V gene TRBV6-2 or TRBV6-3 combines with J gene TRBJ1-5, with 9 bases fitting TRBD1. Germline V lookup: CDR1 MNHEY, CDR2 SVGEGT. The ends lost 2 bases at V and 4 bases at J; junction bases unmatched: 3. The CDR3 consists of 15 residues. The CDR3 sequence: CASSYPGQGNQPQHF. The CDR3, as DNA: TGTGCCAGCAGTTACCCGGGACAGGGAAATCAGCCCCAGCATTTT.

This clonotype was observed many times. This chain uses TRBV9 with TRBJ2-1, with TRBD2 matching 9 bases. Germline V gene data show CDR1 as SGDLS and CDR2 as YYNGEE. With 0 bases clipped from V and 8 bases from J, the junction kept 9 bases outside the gene matches. The CDR3 contains 16 residues. The CDR3 protein is CASSVGSAGGPYEQFF. DNA for the CDR3: TGTGCCAGCAGCGTAGGAAGTGCGGGAGGGCCCTATGAGCAGTTCTTC.

The sample holds a few counts of this clonotype. CDR3 coding DNA: TGTGCCAGCAGCTCCCCGGACAGGGGCTCCTACGAGCAGTACTTC. It is translated as CASSSPDRGSYEQYF. The chain carries TRBV7-2 and TRBJ2-7, with 9 bases that match TRBD1. Germline CDR1 and CDR2: SGHTA and FQGNSA. The CDR3 loop spans 15 amino acids. V lost 4 bases and J lost 0; bases outside the gene matches: 4. Full variable domain (missing parts from reference TRBV7-2 and TRBJ2-7): GAGVSQSPSNKVTEKGKDVELRCDPISGHTALYWYRQSLGQGLEFLIYFQGNSAPDKSGLPSDRFSAERTGGSVSTLTIQRTQQEDSAVYLCASSSPDRGSYEQYFGPGTRLTVT.

The sample holds a few counts of this clonotype. The chain has TRBV5-1 and TRBJ2-4; D ambiguous. The germline V and J ends were trimmed by 0 bases and 0 bases, with 22 bases remaining between them. CDR3 length equals 20 residues. CDR1 and CDR2 from the germline V gene are SGHRS and YFSETQ. DNA for the CDR3: TGCGCCAGCAGCTTGGCCGACCAAACCACTCATCCAGTAGCCAAAAACATTCAGTACTTC. Its translation is CASSLADQTTHPVAKNIQYF.

This clonotype was seen only a few times. The rearrangement links TRBV9 to TRBJ2-1, with 13 bases lining up with TRBD2. The CDR3 is 17 amino acids. Germline lookup yields CDR1 SGDLS and CDR2 YYNGEE. V shed 3 bases and J 9 bases; nucleotides not matched to a gene: 12. CDR3 DNA sequence: TGTGCCAGCAGCGCACCGCTCACTAGCGGGAGGGCAGCTGAGCAGTTCTTC. It codes for CASSAPLTSGRAAEQFF.

This clonotype has just a few counts. The chain links TRBV27 to TRBJ1-6, with 9 nucleotides matching TRBD1. The CDR3 has 15 amino acids. V gave up 6 bases and J gave up 8 bases; unmatched junction bases: 8. Germline CDR1 MNHEY, CDR2 SMNVEV (reference sequence). The DNA of the CDR3 is TGTGCCAGCAGGAAGGGACAGGGAACATATTCACCCCTCCACTTT. Residues: CASRKGQGTYSPLHF.

The chain has TRBV12-3 or TRBV12-4 and TRBJ1-1; D gene ambiguous. The CDR3 runs 13 residues. V was shortened by 6 bases and J by 6 bases, with 14 bases between the two germline ends. CDR3 sequence reads: CASSLIRGAEAFF. CDR3 DNA sequence: TGTGCCAGCAGCCTAATACGGGGTGCTGAAGCTTTCTTT.

The V call is TRBV4-1, the J call TRBJ2-5; the D gene is possibly TRBD1 (6 bases). In germline, CDR1 is MGHRA, CDR2 YSYEKL. The CDR3 length is 15 residues. The germline V and J ends were trimmed by 1 base and 3 bases, with 12 bases remaining between them. CDR3 in DNA: TGCGCCAGCAGCCAAGCGGACAGTCGAAAAGAGACCCAGTACTTC. Encoded protein: CASSQADSRKETQYF.

This clonotype has a handful of counts. V usage is TRBV5-1 and J usage is TRBJ2-3, with 10 bases fitting TRBD2. The J segment lost 3 bases and the V segment lost 1 base, leaving 11 bases of the junction unmatched. The CDR3 contains 18 residues. The germline V gene encodes CDR1 SGHRS and CDR2 YFSETQ. The DNA of the CDR3 is TGCGCCAGCAGCTTGACCGGTAACCCTAGCGGGGGTACAGATACGCAGTATTTT. It is translated as CASSLTGNPSGGTDTQYF.

This clonotype has only a few counts. The CDR3 spells CASSRRYGSNEKLFF. CDR3 nucleotides: TGTGCCAGCAGCCGAAGATATGGGTCGAATGAAAAACTGTTTTTT. The V and J genes are TRBV7-6 and TRBJ1-4; the D is unclear. Germline V CDR1 and CDR2: SGHVS, FNYEAQ. The CDR3 loop spans 15 amino acids. V lost 5 bases and J lost 5, with 15 bases in between.

This clonotype was recorded many times. This sequence joins TRBV12-3 or TRBV12-4 and TRBJ1-1; no clear D. The CDR3 is 14 amino acids. The V and J ends lost 5 bases and 2 bases respectively, with 12 bases between them. The DNA of the CDR3 is TGTGCCAGCAGTCACGCCTACAGAAACACTGAAGCTTTCTTT. This gives the protein CASSHAYRNTEAFF.

There are a few counts of this clonotype. This sequence may be a read error, since a much larger clone differs from it by one base. V usage is TRBV6-1 and J usage is TRBJ2-7, with TRBD1 identical over 8 bases. The germline CDR1 and CDR2 sequences are MNHNS and SASEGT. J gave up 3 bases and V 6 bases, and 7 bases lay outside the gene matches. The CDR3 has 14 residues. DNA for the CDR3: TGTGCCAGCAGAACCGGGACAGGCTTCTACGAGCAGTACTTC. Amino acids: CASRTGTGFYEQYF.

This clonotype occurred a few times. The V call is TRBV7-2, the J call TRBJ1-2; D possibly corresponds to TRBD1 (5 bases). The CDR3 contains 14 residues. Trimming took 5 bases from V and 6 from J, leaving 16 bases between them. Germline CDR1 and CDR2: SGHTA and FQGNSA. Here the CDR3 DNA reads TGTGCCAGCAGCCGACTGGGGCCCTTAGATGGCTACACCTTC. It yields the protein CASSRLGPLDGYTF. Together with reference TRBV7-2 and TRBJ1-2, the CDR3 gives the full variable domain: GAGVSQSPSNKVTEKGKDVELRCDPISGHTALYWYRQSLGQGLEFLIYFQGNSAPDKSGLPSDRFSAERTGGSVSTLTIQRTQQEDSAVYLCASSRLGPLDGYTFGSGTRLTVV.

The rearrangement joins TRBV9 to TRBJ2-7; maybe TRBD2 (5 bases). This CDR3 region has 14 residues. V lost 4 bases and J 3 bases, leaving 14 bases between the germline ends. Per the germline V gene, CDR1 is SGDLS and CDR2 is YYNGEE. The CDR3, as DNA: TGTGCCAGCAGCCCCCGGGGTTTCGACTACGAGCAGTACTTC. Amino acid sequence: CASSPRGFDYEQYF.

This clonotype has a handful of counts. In DNA, the CDR3 is TGTGCCAGCAGCTCCCCACAGGGGTGGACTGAAGCTTTCTTT. It is translated as CASSSPQGWTEAFF. The J gene is TRBJ1-1, the V gene TRBV7-2; 7 bases match TRBD1. CDR1 is SGHTA and CDR2 is FQGNSA in the germline V gene. The CDR3 runs to 14 residues. Losses at the gene ends were 4 bases for V and 5 bases for J; bases not matched to a gene: 7.

This clonotype has ten or more counts. The V call is TRBV12-3 or TRBV12-4, the J call TRBJ1-2; tentatively, D is TRBD1 (6 bases). The CDR3 runs to 13 residues. V was trimmed by 1 base and J by 6 bases, leaving 9 bases between them. As DNA, the CDR3 is TGTGCCAGCAGTTTAGGGGGGGACAATGGCTACACCTTC. It encodes CASSLGGDNGYTF.

This clonotype was detected ten times or more. This chain uses TRBV7-8 with TRBJ2-1, with a possible D match to TRBD2 (5 bases). Germline CDR1 reads SGHVS; CDR2 reads FQNEAQ. Between the trimmed V and J ends, which lost 3 bases and 0 bases, there was a span of 12 bases. The CDR3 runs 16 residues. CDR3 nucleotide sequence: TGTGCCAGCAGCTTCCAGGAGACTACCTCCTACAATGAGCAGTTCTTC. Protein: CASSFQETTSYNEQFF.

The chain uses TRBV4-3 and TRBJ2-2; D gene uncertain. V lost 0 bases, J lost 9 bases, and 14 bases lay in between. The CDR3 length is 15 residues. The V gene's germline CDR1 is LGHNA and CDR2 YSLEER. CDR3 DNA sequence: TGCGCCAGCAGCCAAGAAATAGCTAAAGGACGGGAGCTGTTTTTT. It specifies CASSQEIAKGRELFF.

A few counts support this clonotype. The V call is TRBV12-3 or TRBV12-4, the J call TRBJ2-1; no firm D call. The CDR3 consists of 11 residues. V lost 8 bases and J lost 11, with 13 bases in between. The CDR3 protein is CASRSRMKQFF. DNA of the CDR3: TGTGCCAGCCGAAGCCGCATGAAGCAGTTCTTC.

This clonotype was seen ten or more times. The CDR3 DNA reads as TGTGCCAGCAGCCGCCAACCAGATTCACCCCTCCACTTT. It specifies CASSRQPDSPLHF. The chain uses TRBV5-5 and TRBJ1-6; D not resolved. V lost 4 bases and J 8 bases, leaving 10 bases between the germline ends. In germline, CDR1 is SGHKS, CDR2 YYEKEE (reference sequence). The CDR3 totals 13 residues.

This clonotype has a handful of counts. The chain employs TRBV3-1 and TRBJ2-1, with D hard to call. Deletions cut 1 base from V and 0 bases from J, with 10 bases between. The CDR3 covers 16 residues. Germline V gene lookup returns CDR1 LGHDT and CDR2 YNNKEL (reference sequence). Here the CDR3 reads CASSQGTASSYNEQFF. The CDR3, as DNA: TGTGCCAGCAGCCAAGGAACGGCAAGCTCCTACAATGAGCAGTTCTTC.

The V and J genes are TRBV6-1 and TRBJ2-3; no reliable D call. Germline CDR1 and CDR2: MNHNS and SASEGT. The CDR3 spans 14 residues. The germline V and J ends were trimmed by 2 bases and 3 bases, with 9 bases remaining between them. The chain's CDR3 is CASSESGVTDTQYF. As DNA, the CDR3 is TGTGCCAGCAGTGAATCGGGTGTAACAGATACGCAGTATTTT.

This clonotype occurred a few times. This rearrangement joins TRBV27 to TRBJ2-7; possible D gene TRBD1, 6 bases. Germline loops: CDR1 MNHEY, CDR2 SMNVEV (reference sequence). CDR3 size: 13 residues. Trimming took off 8 bases at V and 4 bases at J, with 15 bases between the two ends. The CDR3 DNA reads as TGTGCCAGCCGGCAGGGGTTCGGATACGAGCAGTACTTC. It specifies CASRQGFGYEQYF.

This clonotype was picked up a small number of times. CDR3 in DNA: TGTGCCAGCAGTTACTTGGGTGCGGACAATGAGCAGTTCTTC. Protein sequence: CASSYLGADNEQFF. The V call is TRBV6-2 or TRBV6-3, the J call TRBJ2-1; D ambiguous. The germline gives CDR1 MNHEY, CDR2 SVGEGT. The CDR3 totals 14 residues. Trimming stripped 1 base from V and 5 bases from J, with 9 bases between.